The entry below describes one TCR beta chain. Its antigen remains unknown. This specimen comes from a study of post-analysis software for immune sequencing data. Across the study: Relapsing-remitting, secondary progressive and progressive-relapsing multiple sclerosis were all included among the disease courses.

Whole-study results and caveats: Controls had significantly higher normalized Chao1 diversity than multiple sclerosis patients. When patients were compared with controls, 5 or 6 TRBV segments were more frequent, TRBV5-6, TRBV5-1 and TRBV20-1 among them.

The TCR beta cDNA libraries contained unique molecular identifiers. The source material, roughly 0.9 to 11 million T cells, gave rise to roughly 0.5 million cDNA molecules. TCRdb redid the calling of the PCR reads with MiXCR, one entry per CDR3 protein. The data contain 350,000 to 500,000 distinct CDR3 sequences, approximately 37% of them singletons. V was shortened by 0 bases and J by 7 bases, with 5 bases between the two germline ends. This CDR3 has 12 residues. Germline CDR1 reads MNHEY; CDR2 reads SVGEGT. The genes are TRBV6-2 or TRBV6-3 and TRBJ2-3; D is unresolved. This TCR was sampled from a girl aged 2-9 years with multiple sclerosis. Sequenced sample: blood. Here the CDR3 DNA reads TGTGCCAGCAGTTACTCTCGTAATACGCAGTATTTT. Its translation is CASSYSRNTQYF.